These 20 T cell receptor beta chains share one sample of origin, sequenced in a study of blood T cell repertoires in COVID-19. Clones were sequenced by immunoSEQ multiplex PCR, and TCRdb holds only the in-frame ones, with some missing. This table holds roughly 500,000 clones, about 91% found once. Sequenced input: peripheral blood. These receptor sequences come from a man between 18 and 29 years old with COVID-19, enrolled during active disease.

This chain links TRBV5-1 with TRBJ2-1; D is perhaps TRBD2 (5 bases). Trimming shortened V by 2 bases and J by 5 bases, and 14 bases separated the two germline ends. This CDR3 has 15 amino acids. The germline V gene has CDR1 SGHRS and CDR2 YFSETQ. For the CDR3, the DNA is TGCGCCAGCAGCTTTTACGGGGAGAGGGACAATGAGCAGTTCTTC. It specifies CASSFYGERDNEQFF.

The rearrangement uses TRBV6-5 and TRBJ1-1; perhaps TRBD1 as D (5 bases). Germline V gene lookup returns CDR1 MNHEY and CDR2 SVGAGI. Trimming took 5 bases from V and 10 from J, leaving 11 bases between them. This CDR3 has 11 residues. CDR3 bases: TGTGCCAGCAGTCAGGGAGGTGGAGCTTTCTTT. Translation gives CASSQGGGAFF.

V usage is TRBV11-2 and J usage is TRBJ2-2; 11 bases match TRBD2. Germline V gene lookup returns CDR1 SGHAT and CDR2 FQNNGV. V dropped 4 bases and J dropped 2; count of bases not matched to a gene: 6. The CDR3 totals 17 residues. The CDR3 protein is CASSSLLAGENTGELFF. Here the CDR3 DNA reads TGTGCCAGCAGCTCATTACTAGCGGGAGAAAACACCGGGGAGCTGTTTTTT.

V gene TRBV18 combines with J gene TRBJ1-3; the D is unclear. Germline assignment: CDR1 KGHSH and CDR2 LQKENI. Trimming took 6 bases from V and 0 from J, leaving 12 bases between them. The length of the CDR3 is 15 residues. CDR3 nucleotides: TGTGCCAGCTCGATGGCGGCCGGCTCTGGAAACACCATATATTTT. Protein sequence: CASSMAAGSGNTIYF.

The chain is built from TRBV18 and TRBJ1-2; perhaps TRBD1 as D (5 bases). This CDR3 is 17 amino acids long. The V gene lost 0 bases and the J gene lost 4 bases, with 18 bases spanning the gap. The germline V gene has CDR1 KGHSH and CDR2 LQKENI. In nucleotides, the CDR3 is TGTGCCAGCTCACCACCGGAATTCAGAGGACAAGTCTATGGCTACACCTTC. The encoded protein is CASSPPEFRGQVYGYTF.

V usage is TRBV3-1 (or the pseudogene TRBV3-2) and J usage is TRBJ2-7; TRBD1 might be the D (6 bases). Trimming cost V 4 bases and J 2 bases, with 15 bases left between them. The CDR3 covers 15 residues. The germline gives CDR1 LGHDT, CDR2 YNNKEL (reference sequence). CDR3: CASSPPDSLPYEQYF. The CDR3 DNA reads TGTGCCAGCAGCCCCCCGGACAGTCTCCCCTACGAGCAGTACTTC.

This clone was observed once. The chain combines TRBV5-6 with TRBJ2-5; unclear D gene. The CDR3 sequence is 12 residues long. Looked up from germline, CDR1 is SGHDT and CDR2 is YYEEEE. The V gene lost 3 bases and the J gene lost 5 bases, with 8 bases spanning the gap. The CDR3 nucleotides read TGTGCCAGCAGCTCTAGTGACGAGACCCAGTACTTC. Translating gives CASSSSDETQYF.

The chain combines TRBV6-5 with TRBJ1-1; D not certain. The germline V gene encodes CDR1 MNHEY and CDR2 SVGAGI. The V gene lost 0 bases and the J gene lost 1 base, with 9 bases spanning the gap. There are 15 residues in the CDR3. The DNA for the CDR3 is TGTGCCAGCAGTTACTCAACACAGCCGAACACTGAAGCTTTCTTT. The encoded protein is CASSYSTQPNTEAFF.

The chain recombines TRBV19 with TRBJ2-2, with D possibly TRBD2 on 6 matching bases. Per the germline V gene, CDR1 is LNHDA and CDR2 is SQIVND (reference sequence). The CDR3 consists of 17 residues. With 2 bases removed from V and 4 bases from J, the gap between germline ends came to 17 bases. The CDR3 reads CASSITGSAGSTGELFF. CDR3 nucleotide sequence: TGTGCCAGTAGTATAACCGGATCGGCCGGGAGCACCGGGGAGCTGTTTTTT.

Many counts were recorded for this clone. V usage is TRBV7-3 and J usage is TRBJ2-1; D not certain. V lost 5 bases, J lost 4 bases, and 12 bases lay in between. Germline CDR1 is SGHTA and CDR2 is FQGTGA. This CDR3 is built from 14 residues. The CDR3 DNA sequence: TGTGCCAGCAGCCCCGAAGTCAGTTACAATGAGCAGTTCTTC. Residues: CASSPEVSYNEQFF.

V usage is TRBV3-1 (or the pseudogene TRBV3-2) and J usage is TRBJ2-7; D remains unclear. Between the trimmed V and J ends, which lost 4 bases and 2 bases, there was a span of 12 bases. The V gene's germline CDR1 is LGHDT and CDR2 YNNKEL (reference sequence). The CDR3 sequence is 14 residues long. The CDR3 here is CASSPQVGTYEQYF. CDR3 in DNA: TGTGCCAGCAGCCCCCAGGTCGGCACCTACGAGCAGTACTTC.

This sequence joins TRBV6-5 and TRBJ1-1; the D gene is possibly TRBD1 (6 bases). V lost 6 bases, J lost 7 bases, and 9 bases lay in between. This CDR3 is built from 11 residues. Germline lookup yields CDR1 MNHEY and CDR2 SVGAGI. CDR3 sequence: CASSGQFEAFF. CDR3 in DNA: TGTGCCAGCAGCGGACAGTTTGAAGCTTTCTTT.

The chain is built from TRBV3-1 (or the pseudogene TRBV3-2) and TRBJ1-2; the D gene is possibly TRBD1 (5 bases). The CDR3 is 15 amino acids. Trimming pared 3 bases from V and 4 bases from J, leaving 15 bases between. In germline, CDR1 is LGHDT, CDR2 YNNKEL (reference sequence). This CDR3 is CASSQGLDKLYGYTF. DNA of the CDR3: TGTGCCAGCAGCCAGGGGCTGGACAAGCTCTATGGCTACACCTTC.

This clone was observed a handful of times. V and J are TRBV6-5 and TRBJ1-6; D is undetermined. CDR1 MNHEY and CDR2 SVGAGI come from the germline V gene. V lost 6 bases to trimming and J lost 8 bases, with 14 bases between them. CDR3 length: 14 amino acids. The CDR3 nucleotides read TGTGCCAGCAGACCCGCCGGGGATTATTCACCCCTCCACTTT. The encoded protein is CASRPAGDYSPLHF.

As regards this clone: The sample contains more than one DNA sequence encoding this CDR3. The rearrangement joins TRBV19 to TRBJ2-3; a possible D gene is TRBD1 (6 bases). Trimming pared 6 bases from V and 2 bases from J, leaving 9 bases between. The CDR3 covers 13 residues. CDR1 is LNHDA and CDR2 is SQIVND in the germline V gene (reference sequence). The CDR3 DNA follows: TGTGCCAGTAGACGGGACAACACAGATACGCAGTATTTT. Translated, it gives CASRRDNTDTQYF.

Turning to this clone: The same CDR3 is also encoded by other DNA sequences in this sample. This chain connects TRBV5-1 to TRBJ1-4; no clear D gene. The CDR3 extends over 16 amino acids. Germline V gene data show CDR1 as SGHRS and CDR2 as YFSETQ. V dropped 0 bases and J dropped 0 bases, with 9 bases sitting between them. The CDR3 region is CASSLGRGTTNEKLFF. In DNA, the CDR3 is TGCGCCAGCAGCTTGGGTCGAGGGACAACTAATGAAAAACTGTTTTTT. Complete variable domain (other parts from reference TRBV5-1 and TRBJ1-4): KAGVTQTPRYLIKTRGQQVTLSCSPISGHRSVSWYQQTPGQGLQFLFEYFSETQRNKGNFPGRFSGRQFSNSRSEMNVSTLELGDSALYLCASSLGRGTTNEKLFFGSGTQLSVL.

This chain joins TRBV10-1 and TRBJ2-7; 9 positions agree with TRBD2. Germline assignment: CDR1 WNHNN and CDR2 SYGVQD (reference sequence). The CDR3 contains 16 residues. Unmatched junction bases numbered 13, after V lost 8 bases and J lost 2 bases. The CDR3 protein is CASALSGGPYTYEQYF. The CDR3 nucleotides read TGCGCCAGCGCCCTAAGCGGGGGGCCCTATACCTACGAGCAGTACTTC.

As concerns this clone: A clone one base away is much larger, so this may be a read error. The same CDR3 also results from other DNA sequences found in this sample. As DNA, the CDR3 is TGTGCCAGCAGCTTACAGGGCCACACTGAAGCTTTCTTT. Protein sequence: CASSLQGHTEAFF. The J gene is TRBJ1-1, the V gene TRBV7-9; D is possibly TRBD1 (5 bases). The CDR3 covers 13 residues. Germline CDR1 SEHNR, CDR2 FQNEAQ (reference sequence). Trimming took 2 bases from V and 3 from J, leaving 7 bases between them.

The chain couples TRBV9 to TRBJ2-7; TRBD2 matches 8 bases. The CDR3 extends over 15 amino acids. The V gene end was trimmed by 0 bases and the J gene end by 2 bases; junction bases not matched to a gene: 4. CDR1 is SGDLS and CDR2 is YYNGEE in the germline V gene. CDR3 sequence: CASSVGGSGAYEQYF. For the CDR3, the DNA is TGTGCCAGCAGCGTAGGGGGTAGCGGGGCCTACGAGCAGTACTTC.

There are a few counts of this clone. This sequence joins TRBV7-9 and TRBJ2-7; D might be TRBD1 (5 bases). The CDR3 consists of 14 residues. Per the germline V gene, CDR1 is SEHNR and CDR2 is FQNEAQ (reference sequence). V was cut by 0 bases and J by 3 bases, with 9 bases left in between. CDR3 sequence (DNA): TGTGCCAGCAGCTTAGCGCCAGGGAACTACGAGCAGTACTTC. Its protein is CASSLAPGNYEQYF.